Described below is a single T cell receptor (beta chain) sequence and its context. What it recognizes is unknown. Per germline, CDR1 SGHNT and CDR2 YYREEE (reference sequence). The CDR3 spans 15 residues. With V trimmed by 0 bases and J by 5 bases, 2 bases remained unmatched. The sample is drawn from a study of T cells in narcolepsy. The wider study: Donors had narcolepsy type 1 or type 2, or were healthy controls. General study points: Same-patient CSF and blood CD4+ T cell clonotypes included HCRT-specific and TRIB2-specific autoreactive ones. No autoreactive T cell clone sequences appeared in some memory CD4+ repertoires. Autoreactive clonotypes reportedly recurred in blood of same and different patients, not controls.

TCRdb keeps only in-frame clones here, not all; method: immunoSEQ multiplex PCR. In the table there are 25,000 to 35,000 clones, over 80% of which are singletons. This receptor was identified in a human donor with narcolepsy. The specimen was CD45RA- memory CD4+ T cells from PBMCs. This chain uses TRBV5-4 with TRBJ2-5; TRBD1 aligns across 12 bases. The CDR3 sequence: CASSLGDRGHETQYF. The CDR3 nucleotides read TGTGCCAGCAGCTTGGGGGACAGGGGGCACGAGACCCAGTACTTC. The full variable domain, in which reference TRBV5-4 and TRBJ2-5 provide the parts outside the CDR3, is ETGVTQSPTHLIKTRGQQVTLRCSSQSGHNTVSWYQQALGQGPQFIFQYYREEENGRGNFPPRFSGLQFPNYSSELNVNALELDDSALYLCASSLGDRGHETQYFGPGTRLLVL.